A single sample gave rise to the 10 T cell receptor beta chains below, sequenced in a study of neurological immune-mediated disorders. TCRdb analysed the 5' RACE reads with MiXCR anew, one entry per CDR3 protein. The data hold around 32,000 distinct CDR3 sequences, with about 12% observed a single time. The sequenced sample consisted of PBMCs. Receptors originate from a woman aged 60-70 years in good health.

This clonotype was detected many times. The chain combines TRBV18 with TRBJ2-5; TRBD2 is a possible D gene (6 bases). The germline CDR1 and CDR2 sequences are KGHSH and LQKENI. V lost 0 bases and J 1 base, leaving 9 bases between the germline ends. The CDR3 length is 15 residues. The CDR3 nucleotides read TGTGCCAGCTCACCACCGGCTAGCGCCCAAGAGACCCAGTACTTC. Amino acid sequence: CASSPPASAQETQYF.

This clonotype was recorded many times. This sequence joins TRBV20-1 and TRBJ2-2; D is undetermined. CDR3 size: 13 residues. The V end lost 7 bases, the J end lost 0 bases, and 9 bases lay between the germline ends. The germline V gene encodes CDR1 DFQATT and CDR2 SNEGSKA (reference sequence). The CDR3 sequence: CSVGSPNTGELFF. CDR3 DNA sequence: TGCAGTGTAGGGTCGCCGAACACCGGGGAGCTGTTTTTT.

This clonotype has a count of ten or more. In DNA, the CDR3 is TGTGCCAGCAGCCAAGCCCTAGAAGATGAAAAACTGTTTTTT. It translates to CASSQALEDEKLFF. The chain combines TRBV4-2 with TRBJ1-4, with unresolved D. Germline V gene lookup returns CDR1 LGHNA and CDR2 YNFKEQ. CDR3 size: 14 residues. The V end was cut by 1 base, the J end by 6 bases, with 9 bases between.

The chain carries TRBV7-8 and TRBJ2-5; D is possibly TRBD1 (7 bases). Trimming cost V 7 bases and J 5 bases, with 20 bases left between them. Germline-derived CDR1 and CDR2 are SGHVS and FQNEAQ. This CDR3 is built from 15 residues. The CDR3 is CASTDPRGAIETQYF. DNA for the CDR3: TGTGCCAGCACCGACCCCAGGGGGGCCATCGAGACCCAGTACTTC.

This clonotype was counted at least ten times. The rearrangement joins TRBV4-3 to TRBJ2-7, with D maybe TRBD2 (7 bases). This CDR3 has 17 residues. The germline V and J ends were trimmed by 0 bases and 3 bases, with 18 bases remaining between them. The germline V gene encodes CDR1 LGHNA and CDR2 YSLEER. In DNA form, the CDR3 reads TGCGCCAGCAGCCAAGACCTGGGGGCGGGGGCCCGCTACGAGCAGTACTTC. The encoded protein is CASSQDLGAGARYEQYF.

Details on this clonotype: This sequence may be a read error, since a much larger clone differs from it by one base. V and J are TRBV7-2 and TRBJ2-2; D not resolved. This CDR3 has 13 residues. Germline V lookup: CDR1 SGHTA, CDR2 FQGNSA. CDR3 nucleotides: TGTGTCAGCACCCGACGGATCACCGGGGAGCTGTTTTTT. It codes for CVSTRRITGELFF.

This clonotype was seen repeatedly, ten times or more. This chain connects TRBV5-1 to TRBJ2-7; 7 nucleotides align to TRBD1. V was clipped by 3 bases and J by 2 bases; unmatched bases: 5. The CDR3 totals 14 residues. Germline CDR1 SGHRS, CDR2 YFSETQ. CDR3 in amino acids: CASSSGTATYEQYF. In nucleotides, the CDR3 is TGCGCCAGCAGCTCCGGGACAGCAACCTACGAGCAGTACTTC.

This clonotype was recorded at least ten times. The CDR3 is CASSRNSPLHF. The CDR3 DNA reads TGTGCCAGCAGTAGGAATTCACCCCTCCACTTT. The rearrangement joins TRBV25-1 to TRBJ1-6; D remains ambiguous. Trimming shortened V by 5 bases and J by 7 bases, and 3 bases separated the two germline ends. CDR1 and CDR2 (germline): MGHDK, SYGVNS. The length of the CDR3 is 11 residues.

This clonotype has ten or more counts. The chain employs TRBV20-1 and TRBJ2-7; D is ambiguous. The CDR3 totals 13 residues. With 2 bases removed from V and 0 bases from J, the gap between germline ends came to 8 bases. Germline V CDR1 and CDR2: DFQATT, SNEGSKA (reference sequence). CDR3 DNA sequence: TGCAGTGCTAGACTAGGGATCTCCTACGAGCAGTACTTC. It is translated as CSARLGISYEQYF.

This clonotype was seen at least ten times. This chain uses TRBV9 with TRBJ2-2, with D unresolved. Germline CDR1 reads SGDLS; CDR2 reads YYNGEE. This CDR3 is 14 amino acids long. The V and J ends lost 0 bases and 7 bases respectively, with 10 bases between them. In DNA form, the CDR3 reads TGTGCCAGCAGCGTAGTGGAGACGCTCGGGGAGCTGTTTTTT. It yields the protein CASSVVETLGELFF.